A single TCR beta chain is shown here with its context. Its specificity is not known. Template: tumor biopsy or peripheral blood genomic DNA, roughly 616-6,500 ng per sample. This record belongs to a study of T cells in tumors after PD-1 blockade. Study at large: Patients had no prior checkpoint blockade, systemic immunosuppressants, or anti-cancer therapy within 4 weeks. Some patients also took daily vismodegib 150 mg during anti-PD-1 treatment.

Findings of the study overall: Some novel exhausted tumor clones appeared in pre-treatment blood, suggesting peripheral recruitment.

TCRdb keeps only in-frame clones here, not all; method: immunoSEQ multiplex PCR. The table has around 49,000 clones, about 85% seen once; the top ten hold approximately 4.1%. The V end was cut by 4 bases, the J end by 3 bases, with 9 bases between. The CDR3 length is 12 residues. CDR1 and CDR2 from the germline V gene are GTSNPN and SVGIG (reference sequence). This sequence joins TRBV30 and TRBJ2-5; D is uncertain. The sequenced sample was PBMCs, obtained before anti-PD-1 treatment. The origin of this receptor is a human donor with basal cell carcinoma. The CDR3 protein is CAWKKDKETQYF. CDR3 DNA: TGTGCCTGGAAAAAAGATAAAGAGACCCAGTACTTC.